This T cell receptor beta chain was sequenced during a study of OX40 agonist ivuxolimab in advanced cancers. On the study more broadly: Three dose-escalation patients had partial responses: one with hepatocellular carcinoma and two with cutaneous melanoma.

Whole-study results and caveats: Clonal expansion from baseline to week 6 occurred in both CD4+ and CD8+ T cells. More expanded clones were found, on average, in CD8+ than in CD4+ T cells. Some patients who did not respond also had low normalized T-cell clonal expansion.

Germline V gene lookup returns CDR1 SGHAT and CDR2 FQNNGV. V was trimmed by 0 bases and J by 2 bases, leaving 8 bases between them. CDR3 size: 14 residues. Only in-frame clones appear in the TCRdb table, and some are missing; sequencing was by immunoSEQ multiplex PCR. The sample carries tens of thousands of clones, nearly 90% recorded once. On this clone itself: Its antigen is still unknown.

The input for sequencing was CD4+ or CD8+ T cells sorted from blood, taken in a trial of the OX40 agonist ivuxolimab. The clonotype originates from an adult with an advanced solid tumor such as melanoma, head and neck, liver or kidney cancer. The chain has TRBV11-2 and TRBJ2-7, with D unresolved. The CDR3 spells CASSLDAGAYEQYF. DNA of the CDR3: TGTGCCAGCAGCTTAGATGCAGGAGCCTACGAGCAGTACTTC.